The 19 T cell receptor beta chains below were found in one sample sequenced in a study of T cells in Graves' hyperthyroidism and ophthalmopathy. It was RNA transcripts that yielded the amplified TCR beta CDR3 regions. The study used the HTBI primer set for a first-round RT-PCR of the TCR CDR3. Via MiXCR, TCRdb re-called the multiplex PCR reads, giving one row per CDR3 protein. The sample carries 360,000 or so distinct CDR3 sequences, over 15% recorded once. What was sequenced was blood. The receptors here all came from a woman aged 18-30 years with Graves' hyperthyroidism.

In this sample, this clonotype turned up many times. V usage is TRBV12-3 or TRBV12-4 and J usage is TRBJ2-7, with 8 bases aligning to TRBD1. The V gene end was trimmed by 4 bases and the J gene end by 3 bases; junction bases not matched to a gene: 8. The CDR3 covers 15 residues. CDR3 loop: CASSSWDRRGYEQYF. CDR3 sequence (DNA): TGTGCCAGCAGTTCCTGGGACAGGAGGGGCTACGAGCAGTACTTC.

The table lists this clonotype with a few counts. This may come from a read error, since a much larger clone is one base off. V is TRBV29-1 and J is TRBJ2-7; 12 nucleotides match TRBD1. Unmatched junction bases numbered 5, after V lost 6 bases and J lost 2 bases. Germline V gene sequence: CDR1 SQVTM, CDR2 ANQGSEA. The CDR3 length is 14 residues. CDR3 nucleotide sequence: TGCAGCGTCGGGACAGGGGGCAGGCCCTACGAGCAGTACTTC. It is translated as CSVGTGGRPYEQYF.

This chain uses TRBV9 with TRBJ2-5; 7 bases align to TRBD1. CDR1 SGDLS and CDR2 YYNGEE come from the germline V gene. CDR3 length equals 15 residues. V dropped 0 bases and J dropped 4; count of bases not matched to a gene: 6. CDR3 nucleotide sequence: TGTGCCAGCAGCGTAGCGCCGACAGGGATAGAGACCCAGTACTTC. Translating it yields CASSVAPTGIETQYF.

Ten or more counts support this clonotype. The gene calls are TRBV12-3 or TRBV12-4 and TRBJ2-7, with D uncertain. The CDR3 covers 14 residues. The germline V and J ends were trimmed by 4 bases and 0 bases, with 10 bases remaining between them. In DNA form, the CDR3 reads TGTGCCAGCAGTTCCCGGACCATCTCCTACGAGCAGTACTTC. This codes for CASSSRTISYEQYF.

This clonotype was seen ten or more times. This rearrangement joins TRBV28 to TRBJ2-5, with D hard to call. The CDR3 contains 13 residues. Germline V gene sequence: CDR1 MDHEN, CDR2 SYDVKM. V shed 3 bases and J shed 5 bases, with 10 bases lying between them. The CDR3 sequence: CASSFGVSETQYF. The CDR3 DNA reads TGTGCCAGCAGTTTTGGGGTCTCCGAGACCCAGTACTTC.

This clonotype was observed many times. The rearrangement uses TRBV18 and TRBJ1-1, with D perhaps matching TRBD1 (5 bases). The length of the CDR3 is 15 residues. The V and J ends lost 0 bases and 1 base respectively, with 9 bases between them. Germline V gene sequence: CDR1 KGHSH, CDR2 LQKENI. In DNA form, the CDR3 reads TGTGCCAGCTCACCACCCGGGACGGGGAACACTGAAGCTTTCTTT. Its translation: CASSPPGTGNTEAFF.

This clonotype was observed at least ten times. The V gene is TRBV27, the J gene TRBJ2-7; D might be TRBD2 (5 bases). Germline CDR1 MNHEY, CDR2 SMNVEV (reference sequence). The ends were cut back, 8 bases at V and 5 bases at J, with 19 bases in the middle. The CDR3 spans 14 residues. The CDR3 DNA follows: TGTGCCAGCCTCCCCTCGGGGAAGAGCAACGAGCAGTACTTC. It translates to CASLPSGKSNEQYF.

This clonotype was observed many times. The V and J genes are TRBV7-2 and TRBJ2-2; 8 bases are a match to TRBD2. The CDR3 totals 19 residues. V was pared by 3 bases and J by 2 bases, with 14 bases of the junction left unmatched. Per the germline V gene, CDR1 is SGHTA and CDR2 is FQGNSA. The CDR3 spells CASSFVDSGAGKNTGELFF. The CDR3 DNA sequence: TGTGCCAGCAGCTTCGTAGATAGCGGGGCAGGGAAAAACACCGGGGAGCTGTTTTTT.

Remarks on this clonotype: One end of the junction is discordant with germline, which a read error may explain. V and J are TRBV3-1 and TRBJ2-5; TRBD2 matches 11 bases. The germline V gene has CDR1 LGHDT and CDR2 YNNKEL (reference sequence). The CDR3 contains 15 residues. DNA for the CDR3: TGTGTCAGCAGCCCTCTAGCGGGGGGAAAAGAGACCCAGTACTTC. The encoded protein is CVSSPLAGGKETQYF.

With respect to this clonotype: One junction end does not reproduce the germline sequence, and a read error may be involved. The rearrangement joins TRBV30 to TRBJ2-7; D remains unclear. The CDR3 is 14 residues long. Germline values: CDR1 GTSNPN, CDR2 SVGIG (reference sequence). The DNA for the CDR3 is TGTGCCTGGACCTCTCGGTCACTTGCCTACGGGCAGTACTTC. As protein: CAWTSRSLAYGQYF.

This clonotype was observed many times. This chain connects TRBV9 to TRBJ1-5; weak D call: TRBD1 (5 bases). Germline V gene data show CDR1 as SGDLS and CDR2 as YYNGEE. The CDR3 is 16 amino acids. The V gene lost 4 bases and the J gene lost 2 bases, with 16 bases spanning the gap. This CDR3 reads CASSPLGDIGNQPQHF. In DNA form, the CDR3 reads TGTGCCAGCAGCCCTTTAGGGGATATAGGCAATCAGCCCCAGCATTTT.

The CDR3 loop is CASRPVGRPGALDTEAFF. The CDR3 nucleotides are TGTGCCAGCAGGCCAGTGGGGCGGCCGGGGGCGCTTGACACTGAAGCTTTCTTT. The rearrangement joins TRBV4-2 to TRBJ1-1; D may be TRBD1 (6 bases). Germline values: CDR1 LGHNA, CDR2 YNFKEQ. There are 18 residues in the CDR3. V lost 6 bases and J 3 bases, leaving 26 bases between the germline ends.

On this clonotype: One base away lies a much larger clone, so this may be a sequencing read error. CDR3 sequence: CASRPRVATEACF. DNA for the CDR3: TGTGCCAGCAGACCAAGGGTCGCGACTGAAGCTTGCTTT. The V call is TRBV6-1, the J call TRBJ1-1; D unclear. Germline values: CDR1 MNHNS, CDR2 SASEGT. This CDR3 has 13 amino acids.

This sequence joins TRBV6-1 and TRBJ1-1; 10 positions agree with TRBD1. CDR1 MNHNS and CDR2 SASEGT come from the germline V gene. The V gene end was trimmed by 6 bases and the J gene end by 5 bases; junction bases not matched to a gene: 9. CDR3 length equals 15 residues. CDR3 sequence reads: CASSPQDRGWTEAFF. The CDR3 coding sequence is TGTGCCAGCAGCCCTCAGGACAGGGGGTGGACTGAAGCTTTCTTT.

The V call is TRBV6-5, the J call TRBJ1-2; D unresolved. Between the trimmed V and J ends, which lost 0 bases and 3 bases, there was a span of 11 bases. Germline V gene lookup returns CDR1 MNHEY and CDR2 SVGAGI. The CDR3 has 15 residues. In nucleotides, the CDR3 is TGTGCCAGCAGTTACTCGCATGTTGGGTACTATGGCTACACCTTC. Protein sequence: CASSYSHVGYYGYTF.

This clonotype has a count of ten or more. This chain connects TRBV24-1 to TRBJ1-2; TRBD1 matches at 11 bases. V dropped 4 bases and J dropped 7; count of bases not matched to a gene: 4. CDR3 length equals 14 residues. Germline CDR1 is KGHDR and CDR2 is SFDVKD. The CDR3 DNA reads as TGTGCCACCAGTGACCTGGGGACAGGGGGTGGCTACACCTTC. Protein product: CATSDLGTGGGYTF.

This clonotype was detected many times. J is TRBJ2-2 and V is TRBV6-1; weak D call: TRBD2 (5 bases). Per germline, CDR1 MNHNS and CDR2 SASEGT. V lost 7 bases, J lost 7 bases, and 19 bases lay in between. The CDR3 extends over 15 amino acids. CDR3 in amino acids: CASNEWRVIGGELFF. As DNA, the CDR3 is TGTGCCAGCAATGAGTGGCGGGTAATCGGCGGGGAGCTGTTTTTT.

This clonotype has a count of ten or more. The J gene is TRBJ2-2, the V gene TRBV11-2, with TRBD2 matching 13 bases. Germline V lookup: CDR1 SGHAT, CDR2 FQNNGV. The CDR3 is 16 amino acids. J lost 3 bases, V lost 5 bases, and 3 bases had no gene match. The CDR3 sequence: CASSQGLAGHTGELFF. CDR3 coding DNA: TGTGCCAGCAGCCAGGGACTAGCGGGGCACACCGGGGAGCTGTTTTTT.

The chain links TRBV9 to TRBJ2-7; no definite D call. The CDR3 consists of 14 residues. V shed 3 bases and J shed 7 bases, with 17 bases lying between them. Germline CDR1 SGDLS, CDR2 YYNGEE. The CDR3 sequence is CASSASRYPWEQYF. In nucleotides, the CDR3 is TGTGCCAGCAGCGCAAGCCGATATCCCTGGGAGCAGTACTTC.